These T cell receptor beta chains were read from a single sample in a study of blood T cell repertoires in COVID-19. Profiling relied on immunoSEQ multiplex PCR, and the TCRdb table lists in-frame clones only, not all of them. Here the sample spans under 250,000 clones, about 79% being singletons. The material sequenced was peripheral blood. The receptor set was obtained from a man older than 75 with acute or convalescent COVID-19. CDR3s include the opening cysteine and the closing phenylalanine or tryptophan.

v_gene,j_gene,CDR3aa
TRBV10-3,TRBJ1-1,CAISEETGLNTEAFF
TRBV2,TRBJ2-7,CASRDFSSYEQYF
TRBV7-2,TRBJ1-3,CASTPSLTGNTIYF
TRBV28,TRBJ2-7,CASSLGGQGAGEQYF
TRBV27,TRBJ2-3,CASSFAWQGHTQYF
TRBV5-5,TRBJ2-1,CASSLGGAYNEQFF
TRBV14,TRBJ1-2,CASSQSTGASGYTF
TRBV9,TRBJ1-1,CASSVGFQGAKNTEAFF
TRBV28,TRBJ1-6,CASRGQGRYNSPLHF
TRBV7-2,TRBJ2-7,CASSSGQTSYEQYF
TRBV5-1,TRBJ2-3,CASSLGQGAKDTQYF
TRBV6-5,TRBJ2-1,CASSFDRVSYNEQFF
TRBV7-9,TRBJ2-3,CASRFRGTDTQYF
TRBV30,TRBJ1-2,CAWVRGGGGYTF
TRBV27,TRBJ1-6,CASSLTGQGGSPLHF
TRBV24-1,TRBJ2-3,CATKEGSTDTQYF
TRBV21-1,TRBJ2-5,CASSTQGAGETQYF
TRBV4-2,TRBJ1-1,CASSHNTGSNTEAFF
TRBV24-1,TRBJ1-5,CATSLGGQPQHF
TRBV18,TRBJ2-7,CASSPAQNYEQYF
TRBV19,TRBJ2-7,CASSRDRGNHEQYF
TRBV4-2,TRBJ2-7,CASSQRLAEQYF
TRBV28,TRBJ2-3,CASRSGTGTRGGTDTQYF
TRBV9,TRBJ2-3,CASSVELAGGYTDTQYF
TRBV3-1/TRBV3-2,TRBJ2-2,CASSPVAGNTGELFF
TRBV7-2,TRBJ1-4,CASSQPGQGGEKLFF